This note documents a single T cell receptor beta chain sequence. This sample stems from a study of OX40 agonist ivuxolimab in advanced cancers. Study in general: Prior anti-PD-1, anti-PD-L1 or anti-CTLA-4 therapy did not bar entry, and less than 50% had some. Partial responses were seen in three patients, one with hepatocellular carcinoma and two with cutaneous melanoma.

There are 12 residues in the CDR3. Trimming left V 6 bases short and J 5 bases short, with 9 bases between. CDR1 is MNHNY and CDR2 is SVGAGI in the germline V gene (reference sequence). Here immunoSEQ multiplex PCR was the method, and the copy in TCRdb shows in-frame clones only, minus some. The sample has more than 65,000 clones, approximately 88% seen once. The sequencing used CD4+ or CD8+ T cells sorted from blood, collected in a trial of the OX40 agonist ivuxolimab. The sequence came from an adult with an advanced solid tumor such as melanoma, head and neck, liver or kidney cancer. J is TRBJ2-3 and V is TRBV6-6; D not certain. The CDR3 sequence is CASSPREDTQYF. In nucleotides, the CDR3 is TGTGCCAGCAGCCCCCGTGAAGATACGCAGTATTTT.